This TCR beta chain was sequenced in a study of OX40 agonist ivuxolimab in advanced cancers. Study overall: Partial responses were seen in three patients, one with hepatocellular carcinoma and two with cutaneous melanoma. Study-level points and caveats: Expanded clones belonging to CD8+ T cells outnumbered, on average, those of CD4+.

Using immunoSEQ multiplex PCR, the repertoire was profiled, and TCRdb retains in-frame clones only, with some absent. The table includes 100,000 or so clones, around nine tenths detected once. Blood sampling took place at baseline, cycle 4 day 1, and cycle 7 day 1. As for this clone: Its antigen is as yet unknown. This specimen includes other DNA sequences encoding the same CDR3.

With 0 bases removed from V and 0 bases from J, the gap between germline ends came to 4 bases. The CDR3 extends over 14 amino acids. Germline loops: CDR1 SGDLS, CDR2 YYNGEE. The TCR comes from an adult with an advanced solid tumor such as melanoma, head and neck, liver or kidney cancer. The starting material was CD4+ or CD8+ T cells sorted from blood, obtained in a trial of the OX40 agonist ivuxolimab. J is TRBJ2-4 and V is TRBV9; D is unresolved. The CDR3 DNA reads TGTGCCAGCAGCGTAGACTTAGCCAAAAACATTCAGTACTTC. Translation gives CASSVDLAKNIQYF.